The 5 T cell receptor beta chains below were found in one sample sequenced in a study of regulatory T cells in long-lasting Graves disease (dated by TCRdb to the early 2020s). The time point label, as the study defines it: persistent/refractory GD, antithyroid drugs over 5 years with positive TRAb. For both TCR sequencing and RNA sequencing, RNA was extracted from PBMCs using TRIzol. Library generation was performed with multiplex PCR. These reads were obtained on an Illumina HiSeq 4000. TCR beta libraries were built with iRepertoire HTBI primers and Arm-PCR amplification of CDR3 regions. TCRdb trimmed the raw reads at Q25, called clones with MiXCR and kept productive beta chains. Each record represents a unique CDR3 protein, reported with the most common genes and DNA among its rows. In this sample the table shows 600,000 to 800,000 distinct CDR3 sequences, around 30% of which occur a single time. The top ten constitute under 55% of the sample.

Sequences were derived from peripheral blood mononuclear cells (PBMCs), sampled when the disease was refractory, from a patient treated with antithyroid drugs. The source is a female donor with Graves disease.

This clonotype has ten or more counts. The chain is built from TRBV27 and TRBJ2-1; TRBD2 aligns across 11 bases. Trimming took 5 bases from V and 4 from J; bases not matched to a gene: 4. The CDR3 is 15 residues long. Looked up from germline, CDR1 is MNHEY and CDR2 is SMNVEV (reference sequence). The CDR3, as DNA: TGTGCCAGCAGTGCGGGGACTAGCGGATACAATGAGCAGTTCTTC. Amino acids: CASSAGTSGYNEQFF.

The chain employs TRBV25-1 and TRBJ1-3; 7 bases line up with TRBD1. The trim removed 5 bases at V and 0 bases at J, leaving 4 bases unmatched. This CDR3 spans 15 amino acids. Looked up from germline, CDR1 is MGHDK and CDR2 is SYGVNS. The CDR3 reads CASSPGQFSGNTIYF. CDR3 sequence (DNA): TGTGCCAGCAGTCCGGGACAGTTCTCTGGAAACACCATATATTTT.

The rearrangement links TRBV28 to TRBJ1-3, with TRBD1 identical over 12 bases. The CDR3 runs 17 residues. V lost 1 base, J lost 4 bases, and 5 bases stayed unmatched. Germline V gives CDR1 MDHEN, CDR2 SYDVKM. CDR3 region: CASSLYWDRGLGNTIYF. For the CDR3, the DNA is TGTGCCAGCAGTTTATATTGGGACAGGGGGCTAGGAAACACCATATATTTT.

This sequence joins TRBV7-9 and TRBJ1-6; TRBD1 is a possible D gene (5 bases). Germline loops: CDR1 SEHNR, CDR2 FQNEAQ (reference sequence). V was shortened by 6 bases and J by 7 bases, with 16 bases between the two germline ends. CDR3 length equals 15 residues. In DNA, the CDR3 is TGTGCCAGCAGGAACCGGGACGCGAGCAATTCACCCCTCCACTTT. It codes for CASRNRDASNSPLHF. The complete variable domain, with remaining parts taken from reference TRBV7-9 and TRBJ1-6, reads DTGVSQNPRHKITKRGQNVTFRCDPISEHNRLYWYRQTLGQGPEFLTYFQNEAQLEKSRLLSDRFSAERPKGSFSTLEIQRTEQGDSAMYLCASRNRDASNSPLHFGNGTRLTVT.

This clonotype was picked up a small number of times. J is TRBJ2-2 and V is TRBV6-2 or TRBV6-3, with D perhaps matching TRBD2 (5 bases). The CDR3 contains 16 residues. V gave up 2 bases and J gave up 5 bases, with 15 bases separating them. Germline CDR1 MNHEY, CDR2 SVGEGT. The CDR3, as DNA: TGTGCCAGCAGTTACGGGCTAGCCGGAGGTACCGGGGAGCTGTTTTTT. The encoded protein is CASSYGLAGGTGELFF.